Following are 11 T cell receptor beta chains from one sample sequenced in a study of follicular helper T cells after annual influenza vaccination. Here immunoSEQ multiplex PCR was the method, and the copy in TCRdb shows in-frame clones only, minus some. The sample has around 2,700 clones, 83% seen once. Specified time point: 2015-2016 season, pre-vaccination. This specimen was CXCR5+ CD38- circulating T follicular helper cells from blood, taken on the day of influenza vaccination. Regarding subset: circulating Tfh, non-naive CD4+CXCR5+PD-1+ (ICOS+CD38+ or ICOS-CD38-). These receptor sequences come from an adult who received the influenza vaccine.

This rearrangement joins TRBV7-8 to TRBJ1-1; D gene unclear. CDR3 length: 14 residues. V was trimmed by 1 base and J by 2 bases, leaving 8 bases between them. CDR1 is SGHVS and CDR2 is FQNEAQ in the germline V gene. CDR3 residues: CASSLVGSNTEAFF. CDR3 DNA sequence: TGTGCCAGCAGCTTAGTGGGGAGCAACACTGAAGCTTTCTTT.

The rearrangement links TRBV5-1 to TRBJ2-5; 8 bases fit TRBD2. The V gene end was trimmed by 6 bases and the J gene end by 5 bases; junction bases not matched to a gene: 0. CDR1 and CDR2 (germline): SGHRS, YFSETQ. The CDR3 loop spans 11 amino acids. The CDR3: CASTGGETQYF. CDR3 sequence (DNA): TGCGCCAGCACGGGGGGGGAGACCCAGTACTTC.

V usage is TRBV4-1 and J usage is TRBJ2-1; no firm D call. Germline V gene lookup returns CDR1 MGHRA and CDR2 YSYEKL. The CDR3 loop spans 12 amino acids. The V and J ends lost 0 bases and 7 bases respectively, with 4 bases between them. The CDR3, as DNA: TGCGCCAGCAGCCAAGACGGTAATGAGCAGTTCTTC. Encoded protein: CASSQDGNEQFF.

The sample holds one count of this clone. The genes are TRBV6-1 and TRBJ2-7; 11 bases fit TRBD1. The V segment lost 1 base and the J segment 2 bases; nucleotides outside the gene matches: 1. Germline V CDR1 and CDR2: MNHNS, SASEGT. The CDR3 covers 15 residues. Written as DNA, the CDR3 is TGTGCCAGCAGTGAAGGGGGACAGGGGGCCTACGAGCAGTACTTC. Encoded protein: CASSEGGQGAYEQYF.

This clone was picked up a small number of times. This chain links TRBV4-1 with TRBJ1-4, with D maybe TRBD1 (6 bases). This CDR3 region has 12 residues. Trimming removed 4 bases from V and 7 bases from J, with 7 bases in between. Per germline, CDR1 MGHRA and CDR2 YSYEKL. The CDR3 DNA sequence: TGCGCCAGCAGCCGCAGGGGTGAAAAACTGTTTTTT. Its translation is CASSRRGEKLFF.

The V and J genes are TRBV11-2 and TRBJ2-1; a weak D match, TRBD1 (5 bases). Germline V gene sequence: CDR1 SGHAT, CDR2 FQNNGV. The CDR3 runs to 13 residues. Between the trimmed V and J ends, which lost 5 bases and 15 bases, there was a span of 20 bases. The CDR3 sequence is CASSGRGAIGWFF. CDR3 nucleotide sequence: TGTGCCAGCAGCGGTAGGGGCGCCATTGGGTGGTTCTTC. The full variable domain, completed using reference TRBV11-2 and TRBJ2-1, is EAGVAQSPRYKIIEKRQSVAFWCNPISGHATLYWYQQILGQGPKLLIQFQNNGVVDDSQLPKDRFSAERLKGVDSTLKIQPAKLEDSAVYLCASSGRGAIGWFFGPGTRLTVL.

The chain joins TRBV5-1 to TRBJ2-7; D unresolved. V was pared by 1 base and J by 1 base, with 6 bases between. The length of the CDR3 is 13 residues. Germline V CDR1 and CDR2: SGHRS, YFSETQ. Here the CDR3 DNA reads TGCGCCAGCAGCTTGACCCTATCCTACGAGCAGTACTTC. It codes for CASSLTLSYEQYF.

The chain uses TRBV18 and TRBJ2-5, with D possibly TRBD1 on 5 matching bases. Germline V CDR1 and CDR2: KGHSH, LQKENI. This CDR3 is built from 14 residues. With 4 bases removed from V and 1 base from J, the gap between germline ends came to 10 bases. CDR3 sequence (DNA): TGTGCCAGCTCACTACAGGCGTTCCAAGAGACCCAGTACTTC. It specifies CASSLQAFQETQYF.

This clone was seen only once. The J gene is TRBJ1-1, the V gene TRBV7-3; 7 nucleotides align to TRBD1. The germline CDR1 and CDR2 sequences are SGHTA and FQGTGA. Trimming at V came to 4 bases and at J to 9 bases, leaving 8 bases not matched to a gene. The CDR3 length is 13 residues. CDR3 DNA: TGTGCCAGCAGCTACACCCGACAGGGACAAGCTTTCTTT. Amino acid sequence: CASSYTRQGQAFF.

The chain is built from TRBV6-5 and TRBJ1-1; D gene ambiguous. Looked up from germline, CDR1 is MNHEY and CDR2 is SVGAGI. Deletions cut 6 bases from V and 3 bases from J, with 5 bases between. The CDR3 runs to 11 residues. This CDR3 reads CASSRYTEAFF. DNA of the CDR3: TGTGCCAGCAGCAGGTACACTGAAGCTTTCTTT.

The chain links TRBV11-3 to TRBJ2-7; tentatively, D is TRBD1 (6 bases). The CDR3 has 14 residues. With 6 bases removed from V and 0 bases from J, the gap between germline ends came to 12 bases. Per germline, CDR1 SGHNT and CDR2 YENEEA. CDR3 protein: CASSPGTNSYEQYF. The DNA of the CDR3 is TGTGCCAGCAGTCCCGGGACAAACTCCTACGAGCAGTACTTC. Complete variable domain (other parts from reference TRBV11-3 and TRBJ2-7): EAGVVQSPRYKIIEKKQPVAFWCNPISGHNTLYWYLQNLGQGPELLIRYENEEAVDDSQLPKDRFSAERLKGVDSTLKIQPAELGDSAVYLCASSPGTNSYEQYFGPGTRLTVT.